This T cell receptor (beta chain) was captured in a study of cytomegalovirus exposure and HLA in healthy donors. Notes on the study in general: Across donors, sequencing depth was assumed by presence/absence analyses to be roughly uniform.

This CDR3 region has 15 residues. Germline V gives CDR1 SGHNT, CDR2 YENEEA. Trimming cost V 5 bases and J 0 bases, with 13 bases left between them. This clone was detected only once. Its antigen is unidentified. The PCR was carried out with 60 Vbeta primers and 13 Jbeta primers. The repertoire was sequenced with immunoSEQ multiplex PCR; TCRdb's copy has only in-frame clones and lacks some. The table has 100,000 to 150,000 clones, approximately 80% seen once. The source of this sequence is a man in his forties in good health and CMV-seronegative. This chain connects TRBV11-3 to TRBJ1-1; D is perhaps TRBD1 (5 bases). Sequenced input: PBMCs. This CDR3 reads CASSPGNGMNTEAFF. CDR3 bases: TGTGCCAGCAGCCCAGGGAATGGGATGAACACTGAAGCTTTCTTT.